This T cell receptor beta chain was found in a study of T cells in Graves' hyperthyroidism and ophthalmopathy. Findings of the study overall: Researchers found most expanded thyroid clonotypes above 0.001 in blood as well.

Germline V gene sequence: CDR1 DFQATT, CDR2 SNEGSKA (reference sequence). The CDR3 length is 15 residues. With 2 bases clipped from V and 2 bases from J, the junction kept 5 bases outside the gene matches. About this clonotype itself: No antigen is known for it.

TCR beta CDR3 regions were amplified from RNA. With the HTBI primer set, the TCR CDR3 went through a first round of RT-PCR. TCRdb ran MiXCR on the multiplex PCR reads and lists one entry per CDR3 protein. The profile shows 600,000 or so distinct CDR3 sequences, 15% to 20% of them singletons. Sequencing was performed on blood. V and J are TRBV20-1 and TRBJ2-7; 11 positions agree with TRBD2. The clonotype originates from a woman younger than 45 with Graves' hyperthyroidism. The CDR3 nucleotides are TGCAGTGCTAGAAGCCTAGCGGGAGGTCCCTACGAGCAGTACTTC. Translated, it gives CSARSLAGGPYEQYF.